Listed below are T cell receptor beta chains from one sample, sequenced in a study of blood T cells in healthy people across ages. TCRdb re-derived calls from the 5' RACE reads in MiXCR, one entry per CDR3 protein. The table includes 980,000 or so distinct CDR3 sequences, 45% to 50% detected once. The specimen sequenced was blood. The receptors come from a man aged 25 to 40 in good health. CDR3s include the opening cysteine and the closing phenylalanine or tryptophan. A D gene is named only where the DNA matches it firmly. Not every row has a clone size; where given, it reads once, few, many or a size class.

V gene: TRBV3-1; clone size: -; J gene: TRBJ2-3; CDR3 length: 16; D gene: TRBD2; CDR3 protein: CASSHTSGGAGDTQYF; CDR3 DNA: TGTGCCAGCAGCCATACAAGCGGGGGGGCTGGAGATACGCAGTATTTT
V gene: TRBV20-1; clone size: once; J gene: TRBJ2-3; CDR3 length: 13; D gene: -; CDR3 protein: CSASQRLEDTQYF; CDR3 DNA: TGCAGTGCTTCGCAGCGACTGGAGGATACGCAGTATTTT
V gene: TRBV10-3; clone size: -; J gene: TRBJ1-2; CDR3 length: 12; D gene: TRBD1; CDR3 protein: CTISQGADGYTF; CDR3 DNA: TGTACCATCAGTCAGGGGGCGGACGGCTACACCTTC
V gene: TRBV6-1; clone size: few; J gene: TRBJ1-2; CDR3 length: 13; D gene: TRBD1; CDR3 protein: CAYDGRTGGGYTF; CDR3 DNA: TGTGCCTACGACGGTCGGACAGGAGGGGGCTACACCTTC
V gene: TRBV4-1; clone size: -; J gene: TRBJ1-2; CDR3 length: 14; D gene: -; CDR3 protein: CASSQEQTNYGYTF; CDR3 DNA: TGCGCCAGCAGCCAAGAACAAACCAACTATGGCTACACCTTC
V gene: TRBV20-1; clone size: -; J gene: TRBJ1-6; CDR3 length: 14; D gene: -; CDR3 protein: CSAREGGNNSPLHF; CDR3 DNA: TGCAGTGCTAGGGAGGGGGGTAATAATTCACCCCTCCACTTT
V gene: TRBV20-1; clone size: -; J gene: TRBJ2-1; CDR3 length: 14; D gene: -; CDR3 protein: CSALGSYINNEQFF; CDR3 DNA: TGCAGTGCTTTGGGGAGCTACATAAACAATGAGCAGTTCTTC
V gene: TRBV7-9; clone size: few; J gene: TRBJ1-1; CDR3 length: 14; D gene: -; CDR3 protein: CASSSGAGNTEAFF; CDR3 DNA: TGTGCCAGCAGTTCAGGGGCGGGGAACACTGAAGCTTTCTTT
V gene: TRBV24-1; clone size: -; J gene: TRBJ1-5; CDR3 length: 15; D gene: -; CDR3 protein: CATRGGNSSNQPQHF; CDR3 DNA: TGTGCCACCAGGGGGGGTAATTCTAGCAATCAGCCCCAGCATTTT
V gene: TRBV6-2/TRBV6-3; clone size: -; J gene: TRBJ1-2; CDR3 length: 14; D gene: -; CDR3 protein: CASAHPQNYYGYTF; CDR3 DNA: TGTGCCAGCGCCCACCCGCAGAATTACTATGGCTACACCTTC
V gene: TRBV20-1; clone size: -; J gene: TRBJ2-5; CDR3 length: 13; D gene: -; CDR3 protein: CSALRPGQETQYF; CDR3 DNA: TGCAGTGCGCTACGGCCAGGGCAAGAGACCCAGTACTTC
V gene: TRBV29-1; clone size: -; J gene: TRBJ2-7; CDR3 length: 14; D gene: -; CDR3 protein: CSVAVGLEVYEQYF; CDR3 DNA: TGCAGCGTCGCCGTTGGACTGGAAGTTTACGAGCAGTACTTC
V gene: TRBV29-1; clone size: -; J gene: TRBJ1-1; CDR3 length: 15; D gene: -; CDR3 protein: CSVEGRAGGNTEAFF; CDR3 DNA: TGCAGCGTTGAGGGGAGGGCAGGTGGGAACACTGAAGCTTTCTTT
V gene: TRBV7-9; clone size: -; J gene: TRBJ1-2; CDR3 length: 15; D gene: -; CDR3 protein: CASSGGYPANYGYTF; CDR3 DNA: TGTGCCAGCAGCGGAGGGTATCCAGCTAACTATGGCTACACCTTC
V gene: TRBV7-2; clone size: -; J gene: TRBJ2-7; CDR3 length: 13; D gene: -; CDR3 protein: CASSLEYSYEQYF; CDR3 DNA: TGTGCCAGCAGCTTAGAGTACAGCTACGAGCAGTACTTC
V gene: TRBV11-3; clone size: -; J gene: TRBJ1-1; CDR3 length: 15; D gene: TRBD1; CDR3 protein: CASSSRTGEDTEAFF; CDR3 DNA: TGTGCCAGCAGCTCGAGGACAGGGGAAGACACTGAAGCTTTCTTT
V gene: TRBV20-1; clone size: -; J gene: TRBJ1-1; CDR3 length: 15; D gene: TRBD1; CDR3 protein: CSARGLDRGLTEAFF; CDR3 DNA: TGCAGTGCTAGGGGCTTGGACAGGGGCTTAACTGAAGCTTTCTTT
V gene: TRBV7-2; clone size: -; J gene: TRBJ2-3; CDR3 length: 15; D gene: TRBD1; CDR3 protein: CASSLDRTGKVTQYF; CDR3 DNA: TGTGCCAGCAGCTTAGACAGGACAGGGAAGGTTACGCAGTATTTT
V gene: TRBV27; clone size: -; J gene: TRBJ1-5; CDR3 length: 17; D gene: -; CDR3 protein: CASSLSYREVFNQPQHF; CDR3 DNA: TGTGCCAGCAGTTTATCGTATCGTGAAGTTTTTAATCAGCCCCAGCATTTT
V gene: TRBV20-1; clone size: -; J gene: TRBJ1-5; CDR3 length: 14; D gene: -; CDR3 protein: CGRGASPSGQPQHF; CDR3 DNA: TGCGGAAGAGGGGCCAGCCCTAGCGGTCAGCCCCAGCATTTT
V gene: TRBV6-6; clone size: -; J gene: TRBJ2-7; CDR3 length: 13; D gene: -; CDR3 protein: CASRMTSSYEQYF; CDR3 DNA: TGTGCCAGCAGGATGACAAGCTCCTACGAGCAGTACTTC
V gene: TRBV29-1; clone size: -; J gene: TRBJ2-5; CDR3 length: 11; D gene: -; CDR3 protein: CSASWGNEQYF; CDR3 DNA: TGCAGCGCCAGTTGGGGGAATGAGCAGTACTTC